The 18 T cell receptor beta chains presented below share a single source sample, sequenced in a study of blood T cells in healthy people across ages. Through a sample-barcoded 5' primer and a J-beta primer mix, a second PCR was run for 7 to 11 cycles. TCRdb itself ran the 5' RACE reads through MiXCR, one entry per CDR3 protein. The sample yields hundreds of thousands of distinct CDR3 sequences, roughly 64% seen once. The material sequenced was blood. Receptors originate from a man aged 25-45 years in good health.

The V gene is TRBV7-2, the J gene TRBJ2-6; a possible D gene is TRBD2 (6 bases). Per the germline V gene, CDR1 is SGHTA and CDR2 is FQGNSA. The CDR3 has 18 residues. With 2 bases removed from V and 2 bases from J, the gap between germline ends came to 16 bases. CDR3 protein: CASSLKSQGLTGANVLTF. CDR3 in DNA: TGTGCCAGCAGCTTAAAGTCCCAGGGACTCACTGGGGCCAACGTCCTGACTTTC.

The V call is TRBV7-2, the J call TRBJ1-5; D is ambiguous. The germline gives CDR1 SGHTA, CDR2 FQGNSA. Trimming took 6 bases from V and 5 from J, leaving 14 bases between them. The CDR3 runs 14 residues. CDR3 region: CASSPRGGYQPQHF. The CDR3, as DNA: TGTGCCAGCAGTCCCCGCGGAGGGTATCAGCCCCAGCATTTT.

A single count supports this clonotype. J is TRBJ2-5 and V is TRBV5-1, with D unresolved. V lost 3 bases and J lost 3, with 9 bases in between. Per germline, CDR1 SGHRS and CDR2 YFSETQ. The CDR3 contains 13 residues. The DNA for the CDR3 is TGCGCCAGCAGCTCAGGATCGAAAGAGACCCAGTACTTC. It is translated as CASSSGSKETQYF.

Regarding this clonotype: Mismatch with germline at one junction end may stem from a read error. The genes are TRBV29-1 and TRBJ1-2; D perhaps matches TRBD1 (5 bases). Germline values: CDR1 SQVTM, CDR2 ANQGSEA. CDR3 length: 11 residues. DNA of the CDR3: TGCAGCGTTGCAGGGAACTATGACTACACCTTC. As protein: CSVAGNYDYTF.

The V call is TRBV7-2, the J call TRBJ1-2, with a weak D call TRBD1 (6 bases). The CDR3 is 14 amino acids. V lost 5 bases and J 8 bases, leaving 18 bases between the germline ends. Germline V gene lookup returns CDR1 SGHTA and CDR2 FQGNSA. CDR3 nucleotide sequence: TGTGCCAGCAGCCGAGGCGGGGGGGCCGGCGGCTACACCTTC. Translation: CASSRGGGAGGYTF.

This clonotype was detected only once. The chain has TRBV28 and TRBJ1-1; D not resolved. Germline lookup yields CDR1 MDHEN and CDR2 SYDVKM. Trimming pared 2 bases from V and 7 bases from J, leaving 8 bases between. The CDR3 consists of 12 residues. The CDR3 spells CASSLPQREAFF. The CDR3 nucleotides are TGTGCCAGCAGTTTACCACAGCGTGAAGCTTTCTTT.

This chain joins TRBV5-1 and TRBJ2-1; D not certain. The CDR3 is 12 residues long. Trimming took 0 bases from V and 9 from J, leaving 7 bases between them. The germline gives CDR1 SGHRS, CDR2 YFSETQ. In DNA, the CDR3 is TGCGCCAGCAGCTTGGATTTTCGTGAGCAGTTCTTC. Its translation is CASSLDFREQFF.

The chain has TRBV29-1 and TRBJ2-1, with 8 nucleotides matching TRBD1. The germline V gene has CDR1 SQVTM and CDR2 ANQGSEA. V lost 6 bases and J lost 2; bases outside the gene matches: 12. The CDR3 loop spans 16 amino acids. The CDR3 protein is CSVPGGGASPYNEQFF. CDR3 DNA: TGCAGCGTCCCAGGGGGCGGAGCGTCTCCCTACAATGAGCAGTTCTTC.

The CDR3 DNA reads TGTGCCTGCCTGGTCACAGGTTCCAACGAGCAGTACTTC. Its protein is CACLVTGSNEQYF. The chain uses TRBV11-2 and TRBJ2-7; D is possibly TRBD1 (5 bases). The V end lost 11 bases, the J end lost 5 bases, and 19 bases lay between the germline ends. Germline V gene data show CDR1 as SGHAT and CDR2 as FQNNGV. The CDR3 runs to 13 residues. The full variable domain, with the rest looked up from reference TRBV11-2 and TRBJ2-7, is EAGVAQSPRYKIIEKRQSVAFWCNPISGHATLYWYQQILGQGPKLLIQFQNNGVVDDSQLPKDRFSAERLKGVDSTLKIQPAKLEDSAVYLCACLVTGSNEQYFGPGTRLTVT.

Here the CDR3 DNA reads TGTGCCAGCAGCCAGGGACTAGAGCGAGTCGAGCAGTACTTC. Its protein product is CASSQGLERVEQYF. V gene TRBV3-1 combines with J gene TRBJ2-7; 8 nucleotides line up with TRBD2. The CDR3 loop spans 14 amino acids. Germline values: CDR1 LGHDT, CDR2 YNNKEL (reference sequence). Trimming took 3 bases from V and 6 from J; bases not matched to a gene: 7.

This chain uses TRBV7-3 with TRBJ2-1, with TRBD2 matching over 7 bases. CDR1 and CDR2 (germline): SGHTA, FQGTGA. This CDR3 spans 15 amino acids. V trimming: 2 bases; J trimming: 5 bases; junction bases outside the gene matches: 6. CDR3 protein: CASSLGPSGNNEQFF. The CDR3 DNA is TGTGCCAGCAGCTTAGGCCCTAGCGGTAACAATGAGCAGTTCTTC.

The V gene is TRBV4-3, the J gene TRBJ2-1; D call uncertain. V lost 0 bases to trimming and J lost 4 bases, with 16 bases between them. The CDR3 sequence is 17 residues long. The germline gives CDR1 LGHNA, CDR2 YSLEER. The CDR3 sequence is CASSQDLWVAAYNEQFF. As DNA, the CDR3 is TGCGCCAGCAGCCAAGATCTCTGGGTGGCAGCTTACAATGAGCAGTTCTTC.

The rearrangement links TRBV18 to TRBJ2-1; D may be TRBD1 (6 bases). Germline CDR1 is KGHSH and CDR2 is LQKENI. CDR3 length equals 15 residues. The ends were cut back, 3 bases at V and 6 bases at J, with 15 bases in the middle. The CDR3 DNA reads TGTGCCAGCTCACCCCAGGGTTTGGACAGCAATGAGCAGTTCTTC. As protein: CASSPQGLDSNEQFF. The full variable domain, completed using reference TRBV18 and TRBJ2-1, is NAGVMQNPRHLVRRRGQEARLRCSPMKGHSHVYWYRQLPEEGLKFMVYLQKENIIDESGMPKERFSAEFPKEGPSILRIQQVVRGDSAAYFCASSPQGLDSNEQFFGPGTRLTVL.

The sample holds many counts of this clonotype. The gene calls are TRBV10-3 and TRBJ2-1, with D perhaps matching TRBD2 (7 bases). The V end lost 0 bases, the J end lost 4 bases, and 19 bases lay between the germline ends. This CDR3 region has 18 residues. Germline CDR1 ENHRY, CDR2 SYGVKD. Here the CDR3 DNA reads TGTGCCATCAGTGAGTCTAGAGTGGGCGGGGGCCTATACAATGAGCAGTTCTTC. Translated, it gives CAISESRVGGGLYNEQFF.

On this clonotype itself: Its ends do not fully match the called genes, so a read error is possible. The V and J genes are TRBV6-5 and TRBJ1-2; the D gene is possibly TRBD1 (5 bases). Germline CDR1 and CDR2: MNHEY and SVGAGI. There are 15 residues in the CDR3. The CDR3 DNA is TGTGCCAGCAGTCACTCTGGGCAGGGTAACTATGGCTACACCTTC. Its protein is CASSHSGQGNYGYTF.

V gene TRBV15 combines with J gene TRBJ2-1; D remains unclear. The CDR3 extends over 12 amino acids. Trimming stripped 5 bases from V and 9 bases from J, with 11 bases between. Germline-derived CDR1 and CDR2 are LNHNV and YYDKDF (reference sequence). The CDR3: CATSPLGFEQFF. The CDR3 region has the DNA TGTGCCACCAGCCCCCTAGGTTTTGAGCAGTTCTTC.

On this clonotype itself: A junction end diverges from the germline sequence, so it may reflect a read error. This chain connects TRBV4-3 to TRBJ2-7; 7 positions agree with TRBD2. The tail of the sequence fits TRBJ2-5 better, so the J call may be wrong. In germline, CDR1 is LGHNA, CDR2 YSLEER. The CDR3 covers 15 residues. The CDR3 protein is CASGQEAGEQETQYF. DNA of the CDR3: TGCGCCAGCGGCCAAGAGGCGGGAGAGCAAGAGACCCAGTACTTC.

The chain uses TRBV27 and TRBJ1-4, with D possibly TRBD1 on 5 matching bases. CDR1 and CDR2 (germline): MNHEY, SMNVEV (reference sequence). The CDR3 runs to 15 residues. V shed 3 bases and J shed 0 bases, with 8 bases lying between them. This CDR3 reads CASSFKQATNEKLFF. CDR3 nucleotides: TGTGCCAGCAGTTTCAAACAGGCAACTAATGAAAAACTGTTTTTT.